The present entry profiles one TCR beta chain with its context. The sample belongs to a study of control samples from healthy donors and cancer patients. Assay: immunoSEQ multiplex PCR; the TCRdb copy retains only in-frame clones and omits some. The sample shows 75,000 to 95,000 clones, over 75% of them seen only once. Germline V gene sequence: CDR1 LNHDA, CDR2 SQIVND (reference sequence). The CDR3 covers 16 residues. The ends lost 6 bases at V and 6 bases at J; junction bases unmatched: 11. The sequence derives from a woman younger than 30 in good health. Sequencing was performed on blood. The gene calls are TRBV19 and TRBJ2-7; 13 bases agree with TRBD2. The CDR3 region has the DNA TGTGCCAGTAGCCGACTAGCGGGGGGCCCCCTTCGCGAGCAGTACTTC. This encodes CASSRLAGGPLREQYF.